This T cell receptor (beta chain) was recorded in a study of shared clonotypes between healthy human individuals. Genomic DNA (from each subset) was split evenly across several immunoSEQ plates. Sequencing was performed with immunoSEQ multiplex PCR; in TCRdb, only in-frame clones are kept and a portion is missing. This sample yields some 2,500,000 clones, of which 85% to 95% are seen a single time; about 0.41% belongs to the top ten. Per germline, CDR1 SGHDN and CDR2 FVKESK. The CDR3 consists of 17 residues. Trimming stripped 0 bases from V and 6 bases from J, with 17 bases between. CD4+ cells yielded CD45RA+ naive and CD45RA-negative memory subsets. On this clone: Its matching antigen is unknown.

Study-wide findings and caveats: The sharing of about 5% of naive CD4 clonotypes was seen across several donors.

The chain uses TRBV14 and TRBJ2-2; TRBD1 might be the D (5 bases). This TCR was recovered from a man in his late teens or twenties in good health. Some clones in this sample may be carry-over from other donors' samples. Input material: naive CD4+ T cells from PBMCs. Subset of the sample: CD45RA+ positively selected. CDR3 residues: CASSQDYWQGTSGELFF. In DNA form, the CDR3 reads TGTGCCAGCAGCCAAGATTATTGGCAGGGAACGTCCGGGGAGCTGTTTTTT.